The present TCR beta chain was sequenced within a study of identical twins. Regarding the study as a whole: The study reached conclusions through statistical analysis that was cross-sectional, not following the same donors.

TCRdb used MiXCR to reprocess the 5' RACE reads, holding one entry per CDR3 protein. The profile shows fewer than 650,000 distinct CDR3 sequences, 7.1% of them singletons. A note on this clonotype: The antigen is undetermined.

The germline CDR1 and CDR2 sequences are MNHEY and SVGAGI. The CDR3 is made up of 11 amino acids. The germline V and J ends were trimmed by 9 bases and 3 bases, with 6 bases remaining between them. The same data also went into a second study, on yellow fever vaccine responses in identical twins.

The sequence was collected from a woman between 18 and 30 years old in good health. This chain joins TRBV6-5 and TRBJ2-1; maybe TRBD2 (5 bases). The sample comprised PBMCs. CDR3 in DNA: TGTGCCAGAGACTACTACAATGAGCAGTTCTTC. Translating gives CARDYYNEQFF.